One T cell receptor beta chain is described in this entry. Amplification used 60 Vbeta primers and 13 Jbeta primers. The assay was immunoSEQ multiplex PCR, and TCRdb's table has in-frame clones only and misses some. The listing records around 100,000 clones. The data were taken from a study of cytomegalovirus exposure and HLA in healthy donors. The sequenced material came from PBMCs. The clonotype comes from a woman aged 25 to 39 in good health and CMV-seronegative.

CDR3 sequence: CASSLAGTEETQYF. CDR3 in DNA: TGTGCCAGCAGTCTAGCGGGAACCGAAGAGACCCAGTACTTC. The rearrangement uses TRBV6-5 and TRBJ2-5, with 9 positions matching TRBD2. Germline values: CDR1 MNHEY, CDR2 SVGAGI. With V trimmed by 5 bases and J by 3 bases, 4 bases remained unmatched. The CDR3 is 14 residues long.